A selection of T cell receptor beta chains follows, all from one sample in a study of glioma-infiltrating T cells after dendritic cell vaccination. This table comes from immunoSEQ multiplex PCR, and its TCRdb copy is limited to in-frame clones, with some not included. The sample records more than 95,000 clones, 80% being singletons. This specimen was blood, taken after dendritic cell vaccination. Receptors were obtained from a human donor with glioblastoma. CDR3s include the opening cysteine and the closing phenylalanine or tryptophan. The D gene is left open where the match is weak. For some rows the clone size is stated as once, few or many, or as a class when expanded; others skip it.

TRBJ1-1	-	TRBV30	few	TGTGCCTGGAGTCCCGGACAGCTGAACACTGAAGCTTTCTTT	CAWSPGQLNTEAFF
TRBJ1-2	-	TRBV19	once	TGTGCCAGTAGTATATCAGGGCCTAGGAACTATGGCTACACCTTC	CASSISGPRNYGYTF
TRBJ1-4	-	TRBV11-2	-	TGTGCCAGCAGCCAATCCTACCAAGAGGAAAAACTGTTTTTT	CASSQSYQEEKLFF
TRBJ1-6	-	TRBV23-1	-	TGCGCCAGCAGTCAATCGAATCTGGAGCCGCCTGAATCACCCCTCCACTTT	CASSQSNLEPPESPLHF
TRBJ2-1	-	TRBV29-1	-	TGCAGCGCGGGCAGGTTGGCGGGGAATGAGCAGTTCTTC	CSAGRLAGNEQFF
TRBJ2-7	TRBD2	TRBV11-2	-	TGTGCCAGCAGCCTAGCGGGGTACGAGCAGTACTTC	CASSLAGYEQYF
TRBJ2-7	TRBD2	TRBV5-1	-	TGCGCCAGCAGCTTGGCTAGCGGGGGAACCTACGAGCAGTACTTC	CASSLASGGTYEQYF
TRBJ2-1	TRBD2	TRBV5-6	-	TGTGCCAGCAGCTTTTGGTTGCTGCTAGCGGGGGGGCTTAAGGATGAGCAGTTCTTC	CASSFWLLLAGGLKDEQFF
TRBJ1-1	TRBD1	TRBV5-1	-	TGCGCCAGCAGCTTCCTCGGGGGACAGGGCAGCACTGAAGCTTTCTTT	CASSFLGGQGSTEAFF
TRBJ2-3	TRBD2	TRBV7-9	-	TGTGCCAGCAGCCAAAGCGGGGGGGCAGATACGCAGTATTTT	CASSQSGGADTQYF
TRBJ2-2	-	TRBV5-1	once	TGCGCCAGCAGGACGACAGTTAACACCGGGGAGCTGTTTTTT	CASRTTVNTGELFF
TRBJ2-7	TRBD2	TRBV7-9	-	TGTGCCAGCAGCTTATCCAGCGGGAGTACCTACGAGCAGTACTTC	CASSLSSGSTYEQYF